The text below deals with one T cell receptor (beta chain). This sample was taken from a study of blood T cell repertoires in COVID-19. Study context: Some COVID-19 samples were acute and others convalescent; all came from the United States, Italy and Spain. Nucleic acid was either cDNA or gDNA, and it came from T cells, B-cell-depleted T cells, or PBMCs.

Original processing methods: Nucleated cell number was recorded as an estimate derived from reference gene primer amplification. Some clones are missing from TCRdb's copy, which holds only in-frame ones; the method was immunoSEQ multiplex PCR. That table furnishes V, J and clone size, whereas the DNA furnished D and trimming. The profile covers over 250,000 clones, with about four fifths appearing a single time and roughly 10% taken by the ten largest. Sample: peripheral blood. This TCR derives from a woman aged 50 to 60 who had recovered from COVID-19.

CDR3 coding DNA: TGTGCCAGCGCCTTGGACAGGGCTAAGGGCATTCAGTACTTC. Translated: CASALDRAKGIQYF. J is TRBJ2-4 and V is TRBV3-1 (or the pseudogene TRBV3-2), with 8 bases identical to TRBD1. Trimming removed 8 bases from V and 9 bases from J; junction bases left unmatched: 12. Looked up from germline, CDR1 is LGHDT and CDR2 is YNNKEL (reference sequence). The CDR3 is 14 residues long.